This T cell receptor beta chain was sequenced in a study of CD8 T cells in ankylosing spondylitis. Study results and limitations: Ankylosing spondylitis blood appeared to be characterized by a TCR beta motif of eight highly homologous variants. The authors reported significant enrichment of disease-linked clones in matched ankylosing spondylitis synovial fluid. A number of the motif variants had already been described in reactive arthritis synovial fluid and blood.

Trimming removed 0 bases at V and 10 bases at J, with 7 bases between. Germline V gene sequence: CDR1 DFQATT, CDR2 SNEGSKA (reference sequence). The CDR3 has 11 residues. This clonotype occurred a few times. What it recognizes is unknown. Libraries of TCR beta came from quantitative 5'-RACE with molecular barcodes. TCRdb re-derived calls from the 5' RACE reads in MiXCR, one entry per CDR3 protein. The table includes roughly 190,000 distinct CDR3 sequences, around 13% detected once. This clonotype was sampled from a male donor with ankylosing spondylitis or in good health (not recorded which). The chain is built from TRBV20-1 and TRBJ2-1; no firm D call. Sequencing was carried out using blood, either unsorted or a sorted T cell fraction (not recorded which). The CDR3 bases are TGCAGTGCTAGAGAGGGCGGCGAGCAGTTCTTC. Its translation: CSAREGGEQFF.